The present entry profiles one T cell receptor (beta chain) with its context. Its matching antigen is unknown. The data stem from a study of T cell responses to AZD1222 COVID-19 vaccine. Study information: Pooling of second doses given at about 4 or about 12 weeks was done.

Sequencing was performed with immunoSEQ multiplex PCR; in TCRdb, only in-frame clones are kept and a portion is missing. The data hold around 160,000 clones, with roughly nine tenths observed a single time. Trimming removed 7 bases at V and 8 bases at J, with 12 bases between. From germline, CDR1 is DFQATT and CDR2 SNEGSKA (reference sequence). CDR3 length: 11 residues. General study findings and limits: Reportedly, nearly half of unique spike TCRs recognized epitopes outside B.1.351/B.1.1.7 mutations. No day 14 peak samples; only post-peak repertoires were characterized.

The J gene is TRBJ2-1, the V gene TRBV20-1; D not resolved. The sequenced sample was peripheral blood, obtained on day 0 of AZD1222 vaccination. This clonotype originated in an adult in good health. The DNA of the CDR3 is TGCAGTGTCCGTGCGAGCGATGAGCAGTTCTTC. This translates into CSVRASDEQFF.